The clone carrying this T cell receptor (beta chain) turned up a few times. Its specificity is unknown. The sample belongs to a study of blood T cells in healthy people across ages. Whole-study results and caveats: With donor CMV status unknown, expanded clonotype changes were possibly confounded.

PCR was performed a second time for roughly 7 to 11 cycles using a sample-barcoded 5' primer and a J-beta primer mix. TCRdb called the 5' RACE reads again in MiXCR, with one record for every CDR3 protein. This sample has 750,000 or so distinct CDR3 sequences, with 25% found just once. After removal of 7 bases from V and 3 bases from J, the junction contained 12 bases not matched to a gene. This CDR3 has 15 amino acids. These sequences were also reported in another study, on T cells of mothers and their children.

This TCR came from a boy aged 5-17 years in good health. The chain uses TRBV12-3 or TRBV12-4 and TRBJ2-7; 7 bases agree with TRBD2. Sequences were obtained from blood. Here the CDR3 reads CASTYSGGTGYEQYF. The CDR3 nucleotides are TGTGCCAGCACCTATTCGGGGGGTACGGGCTACGAGCAGTACTTC.